Shown below are 9 T cell receptor beta chains from a single sample sequenced in a study of a mutant IDH1 vaccine in newly diagnosed glioma. Noted time point: week 11, during vaccination. Each dose delivered 300 ug of mutant IDH1 20-mer peptide subcutaneously with imiquimod. These TCRs are of unknown antigen specificity. Clones were sequenced by immunoSEQ multiplex PCR, and TCRdb holds only the in-frame ones, with some missing. The table includes 35,000 to 45,000 clones, under 90% detected once. The sample consisted of peripheral blood mononuclear cells (PBMCs), taken from a glioma patient whose treatment included an IDH1 peptide vaccine. These receptors all stem from a woman in her thirties with glioma. Some clones in this sample may be carry-over from other donors' samples.

The genes are TRBV27 and TRBJ2-3; D remains ambiguous. The germline V gene has CDR1 MNHEY and CDR2 SMNVEV (reference sequence). CDR3 length: 13 amino acids. V was shortened by 4 bases and J by 6 bases, with 11 bases between the two germline ends. The CDR3 loop reads CASSYKGTDTQYF. For the CDR3, the DNA is TGTGCCAGCAGTTACAAGGGTACGGATACGCAGTATTTT.

This chain connects TRBV29-1 to TRBJ2-1; D remains unclear. Germline V gene sequence: CDR1 SQVTM, CDR2 ANQGSEA. CDR3 length equals 11 residues. Trimming took 3 bases from V and 5 from J, leaving 5 bases between them. The CDR3 DNA is TGCAGCGTTGACAGGAACAATGAGCAGTTCTTC. The encoded protein is CSVDRNNEQFF.

V gene TRBV11-2 combines with J gene TRBJ2-7; tentatively, D is TRBD1 or TRBD2 (5 bases each). V was shortened by 1 base and J by 3 bases, with 10 bases between the two germline ends. The CDR3 contains 14 residues. The germline CDR1 and CDR2 sequences are SGHAT and FQNNGV. The CDR3 nucleotides read TGTGCCAGCAGCTTAGGTCGGGGCGGCTACGAGCAGTACTTC. This codes for CASSLGRGGYEQYF.

The chain carries TRBV9 and TRBJ2-1; 8 nucleotides match TRBD2. V was clipped by 4 bases and J by 5 bases; unmatched bases: 11. Per germline, CDR1 SGDLS and CDR2 YYNGEE. There are 16 residues in the CDR3. CDR3 protein: CASSPGGGGSDNEQFF. CDR3 nucleotides: TGTGCCAGCAGCCCGGGGGGGGGCGGATCAGACAATGAGCAGTTCTTC.

V and J are TRBV5-6 and TRBJ2-7, with no clear D. The CDR3 sequence is 14 residues long. The germline V and J ends were trimmed by 0 bases and 2 bases, with 9 bases remaining between them. Germline CDR1 and CDR2: SGHDT and YYEEEE. The CDR3 DNA reads as TGTGCCAGCAGCTTGGGTTTAGGCCCCTACGAGCAGTACTTC. Amino acid sequence: CASSLGLGPYEQYF.

This chain links TRBV6-6 with TRBJ2-1; D possibly uses TRBD1 or TRBD2 (6 bases each). In germline, CDR1 is MNHNY, CDR2 SVGAGI (reference sequence). The CDR3 is 16 residues long. V was cut by 3 bases and J by 6 bases, with 18 bases left in between. CDR3 amino acids: CASSYEGGVRGNEQFF. As DNA, the CDR3 is TGTGCCAGCAGTTATGAGGGGGGAGTTAGGGGCAATGAGCAGTTCTTC.

V is TRBV12-5 and J is TRBJ2-5; TRBD2 aligns across 12 bases. J lost 5 bases, V lost 6 bases, and 7 bases had no gene match. This CDR3 is 15 amino acids long. CDR1 and CDR2 from the germline V gene are LGHNT and FRNRAP. CDR3 nucleotide sequence: TGTGCTAGTGGCTCCGGGACTAGCGGGCCGGAGACCCAGTACTTC. This translates into CASGSGTSGPETQYF.

The V gene is TRBV10-3, the J gene TRBJ2-7; 8 bases are a match to TRBD1. CDR3 length: 15 amino acids. J lost 2 bases, V lost 6 bases, and 9 bases had no gene match. The V gene's germline CDR1 is ENHRY and CDR2 SYGVKD. The CDR3 loop is CAISGPSTGAYEQYF. CDR3 sequence (DNA): TGTGCCATCAGCGGACCCTCGACAGGGGCCTACGAGCAGTACTTC.

The V gene is TRBV5-1, the J gene TRBJ1-4, with 7 bases aligning to TRBD1. Germline V gene data show CDR1 as SGHRS and CDR2 as YFSETQ. The CDR3 is 16 residues long. Germline trimming cut 1 base from V and 4 bases from J; bases unmatched to any gene: 7. The CDR3 bases are TGCGCCAGCAGCTTGCTAGGGGGCAGGGGTAATGAAAAACTGTTTTTT. Its protein product is CASSLLGGRGNEKLFF.